This T cell receptor beta chain was profiled in a study of neoadjuvant anti-PD-1 for oral cavity cancer. Only a few counts were recorded for this clone. Antigen specificity is unknown. CDR1 is MNHEY and CDR2 is SMNVEV in the germline V gene (reference sequence). Trimming pared 8 bases from V and 1 base from J, leaving 17 bases between. The CDR3 is made up of 15 amino acids. Study-level findings and limits: Post-nivolumab, blood T cell clonality was significantly elevated in non-responders.

Using immunoSEQ multiplex PCR, the repertoire was profiled, and TCRdb retains in-frame clones only, with some absent. The sample yields 65,000 to 70,000 clones, 86% seen once. Documented time point: after neoadjuvant nivolumab, at surgical resection. This material consisted of PBMCs, taken after nivolumab (anti-PD-1) treatment. V and J are TRBV27 and TRBJ1-1, with D possibly being TRBD1 (5 bases). The clonotype was recovered from a person aged 40 to 85 with oral cavity squamous cell carcinoma. CDR3 nucleotides: TGTGCCAGCGATGTCACGGGACGCCGGAACACTGAAGCTTTCTTT. As protein: CASDVTGRRNTEAFF.